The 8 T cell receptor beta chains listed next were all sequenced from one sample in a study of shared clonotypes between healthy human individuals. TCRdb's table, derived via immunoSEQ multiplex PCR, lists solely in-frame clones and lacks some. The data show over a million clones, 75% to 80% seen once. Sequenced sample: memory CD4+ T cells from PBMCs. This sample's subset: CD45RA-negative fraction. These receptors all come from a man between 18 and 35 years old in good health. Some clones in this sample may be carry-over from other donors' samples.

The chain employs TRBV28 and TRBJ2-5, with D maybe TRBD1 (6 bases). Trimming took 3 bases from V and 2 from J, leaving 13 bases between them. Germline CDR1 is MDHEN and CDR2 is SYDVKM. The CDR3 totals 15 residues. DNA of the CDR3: TGTGCCAGCAGTTTTTCCGAACAGGGACAAGAGACCCAGTACTTC. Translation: CASSFSEQGQETQYF.

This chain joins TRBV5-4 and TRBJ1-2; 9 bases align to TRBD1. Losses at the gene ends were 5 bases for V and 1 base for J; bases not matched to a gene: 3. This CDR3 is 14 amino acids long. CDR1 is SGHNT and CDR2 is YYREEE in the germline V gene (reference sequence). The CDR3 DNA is TGTGCCAGCAGGCGGACAGGGGATAACTATGGCTACACCTTC. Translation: CASRRTGDNYGYTF. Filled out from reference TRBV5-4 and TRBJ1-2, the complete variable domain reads ETGVTQSPTHLIKTRGQQVTLRCSSQSGHNTVSWYQQALGQGPQFIFQYYREEENGRGNFPPRFSGLQFPNYSSELNVNALELDDSALYLCASRRTGDNYGYTFGSGTRLTVV.

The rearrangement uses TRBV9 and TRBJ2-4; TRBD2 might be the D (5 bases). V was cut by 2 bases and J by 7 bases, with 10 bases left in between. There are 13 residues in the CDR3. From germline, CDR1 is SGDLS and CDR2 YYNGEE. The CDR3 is CASSVSWENIQYF. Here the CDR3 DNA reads TGTGCCAGCAGCGTTAGCTGGGAGAACATTCAGTACTTC. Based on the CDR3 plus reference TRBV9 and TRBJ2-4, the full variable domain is DSGVTQTPKHLITATGQRVTLRCSPRSGDLSVYWYQQSLDQGLQFLIQYYNGEERAKGNILERFSAQQFPDLHSELNLSSLELGDSALYFCASSVSWENIQYFGAGTRLSVL.

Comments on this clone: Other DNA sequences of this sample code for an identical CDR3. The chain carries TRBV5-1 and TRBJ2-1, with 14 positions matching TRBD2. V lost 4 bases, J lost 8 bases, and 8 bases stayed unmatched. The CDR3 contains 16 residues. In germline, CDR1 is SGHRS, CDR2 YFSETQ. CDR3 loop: CASSTGLAGGLDEQFF. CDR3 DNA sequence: TGCGCCAGCAGCACAGGACTAGCGGGAGGTTTGGATGAGCAGTTCTTC. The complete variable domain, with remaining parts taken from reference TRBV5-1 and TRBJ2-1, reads KAGVTQTPRYLIKTRGQQVTLSCSPISGHRSVSWYQQTPGQGLQFLFEYFSETQRNKGNFPGRFSGRQFSNSRSEMNVSTLELGDSALYLCASSTGLAGGLDEQFFGPGTRLTVL.

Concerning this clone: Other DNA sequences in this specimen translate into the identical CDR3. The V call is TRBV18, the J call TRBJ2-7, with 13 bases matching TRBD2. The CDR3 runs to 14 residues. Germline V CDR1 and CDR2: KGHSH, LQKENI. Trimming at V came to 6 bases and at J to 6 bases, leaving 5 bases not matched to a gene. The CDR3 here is CASSPGLAGFEQYF. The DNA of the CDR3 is TGTGCCAGCTCCCCGGGACTAGCGGGATTCGAGCAGTACTTC.

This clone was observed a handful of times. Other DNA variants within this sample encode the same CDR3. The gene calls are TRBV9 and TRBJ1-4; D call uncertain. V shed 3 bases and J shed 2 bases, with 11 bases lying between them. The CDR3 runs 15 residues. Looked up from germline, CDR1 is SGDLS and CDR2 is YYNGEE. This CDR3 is CASSARADTNEKLFF. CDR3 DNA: TGTGCCAGCAGCGCCAGAGCCGACACTAATGAAAAACTGTTTTTT.

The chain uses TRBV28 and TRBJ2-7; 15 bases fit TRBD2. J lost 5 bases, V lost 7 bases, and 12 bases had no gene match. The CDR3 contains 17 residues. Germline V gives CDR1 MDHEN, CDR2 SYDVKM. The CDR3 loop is CASIGPGLAGGINEQYF. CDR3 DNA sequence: TGTGCCAGCATAGGACCGGGACTAGCGGGAGGAATCAACGAGCAGTACTTC.

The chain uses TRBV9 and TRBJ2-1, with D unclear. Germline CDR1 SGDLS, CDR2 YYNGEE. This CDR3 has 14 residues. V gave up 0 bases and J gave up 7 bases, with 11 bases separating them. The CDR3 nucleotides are TGTGCCAGCAGCGTAGGGGTGCCGACTAATGAGCAGTTCTTC. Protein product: CASSVGVPTNEQFF.